This T cell receptor (beta chain) was captured by sequencing in a study of blood T cell repertoires in COVID-19. V lost 0 bases and J lost 5; bases outside the gene matches: 7. The CDR3 covers 17 residues. Germline CDR1 reads KGHSH; CDR2 reads LQKENI. Assay: immunoSEQ multiplex PCR; the TCRdb copy retains only in-frame clones and omits some. The sample contains roughly 340,000 clones, 91% of which appear only once. The J gene is TRBJ2-2, the V gene TRBV18; 9 bases agree with TRBD2. The sample taken for sequencing was peripheral blood. This receptor was obtained from a young woman who had recovered from COVID-19. CDR3 coding DNA: TGTGCCAGCTCACCACCGGGTAGCGGGAGAGGGACCGGGGAGCTGTTTTTT. This encodes CASSPPGSGRGTGELFF.